This T cell receptor (beta chain) emerged from a study of cytomegalovirus exposure and HLA in healthy donors. On the study more broadly: Early released data comprised around 85 million unique TCRs from HLA-typed donors. Study-level findings and limits: Previously analyzed data showed that most TCR beta V segments were productive at a frequency of about 87% or about 30%.

The CDR3 runs 15 residues. Germline V lookup: CDR1 SGHTA, CDR2 FQGNSA. V shed 1 base and J shed 2 bases, with 9 bases lying between them. Note on this clone: Its antigen is unidentified.

PCR employed 60 Vbeta and 13 Jbeta primers. Using immunoSEQ multiplex PCR, the repertoire was profiled, and TCRdb retains in-frame clones only, with some absent. The sample shows around 150,000 clones, about 85% of them seen only once. The chain joins TRBV7-2 to TRBJ1-5; D gene uncertain. The source of this sequence is a human donor in good health. Sequencing used PBMCs. The CDR3: CASSLGGVGNQPQHF. DNA for the CDR3: TGTGCCAGCAGCTTAGGAGGTGTCGGCAATCAGCCCCAGCATTTT.